One sample yielded the 8 T cell receptor beta chains listed below, sequenced in a study of cytotoxic CD8 clonotypes in ibrutinib-treated CLL. Sequencing used immunoSEQ multiplex PCR; TCRdb keeps in-frame clones, though not all of them. The table lists 300,000 to 400,000 clones, 67% of them singletons. Sequenced here: PBMCs, sampled after 36 months of ibrutinib treatment. The receptors shown here come from a human donor with chronic lymphocytic leukemia.

The CDR3 DNA reads as TGTGCCAGCAGTGACGGCCAGTTACACTATGGCTACACCTTC. Its protein product is CASSDGQLHYGYTF. The chain recombines TRBV6-1 with TRBJ1-2, with no clear D. The CDR3 totals 14 residues. V lost 3 bases and J 3 bases, leaving 11 bases between the germline ends. Germline loops: CDR1 MNHNS, CDR2 SASEGT.

This sequence joins TRBV5-8 and TRBJ2-2, with D possibly being TRBD2 (6 bases). The CDR3 totals 15 residues. The V end lost 0 bases, the J end lost 4 bases, and 10 bases lay between the germline ends. CDR1 is SGHTS and CDR2 is YDEGEE in the germline V gene. In nucleotides, the CDR3 is TGTGCCAGCAGCTTGGTGGGGAGGTTCACCGGGGAGCTGTTTTTT. Translating gives CASSLVGRFTGELFF. The whole variable domain, filled in from reference TRBV5-8 and TRBJ2-2, reads EAGVTQSPTHLIKTRGQQATLRCSPISGHTSVYWYQQALGLGLQFLLWYDEGEERNRGNFPPRFSGRQFPNYSSELNVNALELEDSALYLCASSLVGRFTGELFFGEGSRLTVL.

The chain couples TRBV5-4 to TRBJ2-7, with 8 bases aligning to TRBD1. The CDR3 length is 14 residues. V lost 0 bases, J lost 5 bases, and 4 bases stayed unmatched. CDR1 is SGHNT, CDR2 YYREEE, per germline (reference sequence). In DNA form, the CDR3 reads TGTGCCAGCAGCTTGGGGCAGGGGGCGGACGAGCAGTACTTC. Protein product: CASSLGQGADEQYF.

The gene calls are TRBV9 and TRBJ2-1, with D maybe TRBD2 (6 bases). Germline CDR1 and CDR2: SGDLS and YYNGEE. V was clipped by 2 bases and J by 3 bases, with 9 bases between them. The CDR3 is 14 amino acids. This CDR3 is CASSVSGDYNEQFF. The CDR3 nucleotides read TGTGCCAGCAGCGTTTCGGGAGACTACAATGAGCAGTTCTTC.

The V gene is TRBV11-2, the J gene TRBJ1-2; tentatively, D is TRBD1 (5 bases). V shed 5 bases and J shed 4 bases, with 14 bases lying between them. The CDR3 has 14 amino acids. From germline, CDR1 is SGHAT and CDR2 FQNNGV. The CDR3 protein is CASSPTLGAYGYTF. As DNA, the CDR3 is TGTGCCAGCAGCCCTACACTTGGGGCCTATGGCTACACCTTC.

Comment on this clone: Other DNA sequences from this sample encode an identical CDR3 as well. This chain uses TRBV9 with TRBJ2-3, with a tentative D call TRBD1 (5 bases). Trimming pared 0 bases from V and 3 bases from J, leaving 11 bases between. Germline loops: CDR1 SGDLS, CDR2 YYNGEE. CDR3 length equals 15 residues. The CDR3 DNA is TGTGCCAGCAGCGTAGGGGGCCCCAGTACAGATACGCAGTATTTT. Encoded protein: CASSVGGPSTDTQYF. Drawing the rest from reference TRBV9 and TRBJ2-3, the complete variable domain is DSGVTQTPKHLITATGQRVTLRCSPRSGDLSVYWYQQSLDQGLQFLIQYYNGEERAKGNILERFSAQQFPDLHSELNLSSLELGDSALYFCASSVGGPSTDTQYFGPGTRLTVL.

V is TRBV7-6 and J is TRBJ2-7; 12 bases match TRBD1. CDR3 length equals 16 residues. Per germline, CDR1 SGHVS and CDR2 FNYEAQ. V trimming: 4 bases; J trimming: 1 base; junction bases outside the gene matches: 5. The CDR3 DNA is TGTGCCAGCAGCTCGGGACAGGGGGCATTTTCCTACGAGCAGTACTTC. Translation: CASSSGQGAFSYEQYF.

This chain links TRBV29-1 with TRBJ1-1; 8 bases align to TRBD1. Germline trimming cut 8 bases from V and 6 bases from J; bases unmatched to any gene: 11. Germline loops: CDR1 SQVTM, CDR2 ANQGSEA. CDR3 length: 13 amino acids. The CDR3 DNA reads TGCAGCACTAAAACCGACAGGGGAGCTGAAGCTTTCTTT. This encodes CSTKTDRGAEAFF.